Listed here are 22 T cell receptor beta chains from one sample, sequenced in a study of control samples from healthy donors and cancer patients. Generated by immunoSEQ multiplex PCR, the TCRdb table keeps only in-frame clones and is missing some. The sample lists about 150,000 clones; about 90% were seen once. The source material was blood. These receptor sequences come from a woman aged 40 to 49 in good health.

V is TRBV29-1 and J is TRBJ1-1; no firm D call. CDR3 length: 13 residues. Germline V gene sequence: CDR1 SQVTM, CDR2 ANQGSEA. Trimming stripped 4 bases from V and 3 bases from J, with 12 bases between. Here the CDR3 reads CSVVDREHTEAFF. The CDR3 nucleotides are TGCAGCGTTGTGGATAGGGAGCACACTGAAGCTTTCTTT.

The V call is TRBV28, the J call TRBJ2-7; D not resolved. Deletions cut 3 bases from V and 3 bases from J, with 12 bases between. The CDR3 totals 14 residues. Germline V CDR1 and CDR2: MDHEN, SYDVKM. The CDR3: CASSFYGEVYEQYF. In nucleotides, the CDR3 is TGTGCCAGCAGTTTTTATGGGGAAGTCTACGAGCAGTACTTC. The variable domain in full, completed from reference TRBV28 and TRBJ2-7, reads DVKVTQSSRYLVKRTGEKVFLECVQDMDHENMFWYRQDPGLGLRLIYFSYDVKMKEKGDIPEGYSVSREKKERFSLILESASTNQTSMYLCASSFYGEVYEQYFGPGTRLTVT.

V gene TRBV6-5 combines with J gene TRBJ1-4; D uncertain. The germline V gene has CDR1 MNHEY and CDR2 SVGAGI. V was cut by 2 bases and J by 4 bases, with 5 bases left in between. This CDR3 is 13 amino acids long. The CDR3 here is CASSYLDNEKLFF. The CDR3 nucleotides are TGTGCCAGCAGTTACCTGGATAATGAAAAACTGTTTTTT.

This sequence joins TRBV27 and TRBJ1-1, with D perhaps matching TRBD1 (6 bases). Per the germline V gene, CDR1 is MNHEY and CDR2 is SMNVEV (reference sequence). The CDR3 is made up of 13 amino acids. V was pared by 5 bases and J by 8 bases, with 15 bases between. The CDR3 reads CASSSGGRPEAFF. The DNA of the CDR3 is TGTGCCAGCAGTAGTGGGGGGCGCCCGGAAGCTTTCTTT.

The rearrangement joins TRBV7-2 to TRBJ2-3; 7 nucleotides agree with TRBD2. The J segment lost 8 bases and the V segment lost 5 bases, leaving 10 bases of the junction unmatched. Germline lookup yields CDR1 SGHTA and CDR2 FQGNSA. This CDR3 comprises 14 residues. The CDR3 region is CASSRQRDLFTQYF. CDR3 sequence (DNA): TGTGCCAGCAGCAGGCAGCGGGACCTGTTTACGCAGTATTTT. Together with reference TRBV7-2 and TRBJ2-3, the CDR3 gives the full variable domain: GAGVSQSPSNKVTEKGKDVELRCDPISGHTALYWYRQSLGQGLEFLIYFQGNSAPDKSGLPSDRFSAERTGGSVSTLTIQRTQQEDSAVYLCASSRQRDLFTQYFGPGTRLTVL.

For the CDR3, the DNA is TGTGCCAGCAGTTTAAAGCTGGGGCAGGGAGTCACTGAAGCTTTCTTT. This translates into CASSLKLGQGVTEAFF. The chain uses TRBV27 and TRBJ1-1; D possibly corresponds to TRBD1 (5 bases). The germline V gene has CDR1 MNHEY and CDR2 SMNVEV (reference sequence). The V end was cut by 2 bases, the J end by 4 bases, with 17 bases between. The CDR3 has 16 amino acids.

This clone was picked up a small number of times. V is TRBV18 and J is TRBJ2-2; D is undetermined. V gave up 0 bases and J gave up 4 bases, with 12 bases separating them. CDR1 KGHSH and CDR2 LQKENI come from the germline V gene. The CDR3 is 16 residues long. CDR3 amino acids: CASSPPKGRSTGELFF. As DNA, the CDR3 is TGTGCCAGCTCACCACCGAAGGGCCGGAGCACCGGGGAGCTGTTTTTT.

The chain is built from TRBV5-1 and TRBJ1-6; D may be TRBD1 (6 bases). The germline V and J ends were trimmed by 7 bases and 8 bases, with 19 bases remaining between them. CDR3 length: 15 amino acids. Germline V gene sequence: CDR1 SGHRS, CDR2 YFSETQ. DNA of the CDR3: TGCGCCAGCGGCCTAACAGGGCTCGCCTATTCACCCCTCCACTTT. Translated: CASGLTGLAYSPLHF.

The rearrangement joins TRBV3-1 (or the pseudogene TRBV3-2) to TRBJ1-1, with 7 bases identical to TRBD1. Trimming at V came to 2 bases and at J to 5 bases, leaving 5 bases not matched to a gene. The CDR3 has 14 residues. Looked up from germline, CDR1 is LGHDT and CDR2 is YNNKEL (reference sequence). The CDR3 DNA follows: TGTGCCAGCAGCCAAATTCAGGGGGAGACTGAAGCTTTCTTT. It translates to CASSQIQGETEAFF.

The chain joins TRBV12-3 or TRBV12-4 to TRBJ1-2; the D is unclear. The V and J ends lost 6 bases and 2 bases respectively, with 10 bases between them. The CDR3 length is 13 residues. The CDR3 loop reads CASSRSGNYGYTF. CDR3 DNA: TGTGCCAGCAGCAGGTCGGGGAACTATGGCTACACCTTC.

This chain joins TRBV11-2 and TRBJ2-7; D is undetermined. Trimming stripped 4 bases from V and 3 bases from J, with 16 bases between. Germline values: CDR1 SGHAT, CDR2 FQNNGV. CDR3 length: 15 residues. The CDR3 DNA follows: TGTGCCAGCAGCTCCCCGAGAGGTCCCGGCTACGAGCAGTACTTC. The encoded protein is CASSSPRGPGYEQYF.

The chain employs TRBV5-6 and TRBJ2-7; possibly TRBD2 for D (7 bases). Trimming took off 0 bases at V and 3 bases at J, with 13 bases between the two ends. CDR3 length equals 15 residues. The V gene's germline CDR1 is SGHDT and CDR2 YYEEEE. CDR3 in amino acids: CASSLGWGGDYEQYF. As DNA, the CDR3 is TGTGCCAGCAGCTTGGGATGGGGGGGCGACTACGAGCAGTACTTC. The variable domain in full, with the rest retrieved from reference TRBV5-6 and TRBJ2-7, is DAGVTQSPTHLIKTRGQQVTLRCSPKSGHDTVSWYQQALGQGPQFIFQYYEEEERQRGNFPDRFSGHQFPNYSSELNVNALLLGDSALYLCASSLGWGGDYEQYFGPGTRLTVT.

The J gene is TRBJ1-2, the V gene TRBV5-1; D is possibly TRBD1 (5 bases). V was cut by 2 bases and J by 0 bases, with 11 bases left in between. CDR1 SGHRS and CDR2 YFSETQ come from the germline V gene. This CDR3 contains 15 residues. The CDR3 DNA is TGCGCCAGCAGCTTAGCAGGGCGGGCTAACTATGGCTACACCTTC. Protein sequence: CASSLAGRANYGYTF.

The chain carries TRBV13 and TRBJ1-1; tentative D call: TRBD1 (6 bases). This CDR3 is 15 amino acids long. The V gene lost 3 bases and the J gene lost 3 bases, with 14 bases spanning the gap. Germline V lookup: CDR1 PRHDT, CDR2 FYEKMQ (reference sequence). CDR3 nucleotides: TGTGCCAGCAGCTTGTCAGGGGCGATGGACACTGAAGCTTTCTTT. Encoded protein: CASSLSGAMDTEAFF.

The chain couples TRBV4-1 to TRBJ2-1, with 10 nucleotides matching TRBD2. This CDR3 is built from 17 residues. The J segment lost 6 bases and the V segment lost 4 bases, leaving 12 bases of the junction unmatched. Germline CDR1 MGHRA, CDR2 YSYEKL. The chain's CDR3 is CASSRTSGGAAGNEQFF. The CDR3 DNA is TGCGCCAGCAGCCGCACCAGCGGGGGGGCCGCGGGCAATGAGCAGTTCTTC.

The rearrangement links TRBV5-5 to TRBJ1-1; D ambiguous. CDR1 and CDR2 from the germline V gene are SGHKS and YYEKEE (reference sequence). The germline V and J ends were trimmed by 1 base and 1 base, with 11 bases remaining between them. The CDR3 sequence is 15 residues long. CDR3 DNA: TGTGCCAGCAGCTTGCCGGGCTGGGGGAACACTGAAGCTTTCTTT. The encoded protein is CASSLPGWGNTEAFF.

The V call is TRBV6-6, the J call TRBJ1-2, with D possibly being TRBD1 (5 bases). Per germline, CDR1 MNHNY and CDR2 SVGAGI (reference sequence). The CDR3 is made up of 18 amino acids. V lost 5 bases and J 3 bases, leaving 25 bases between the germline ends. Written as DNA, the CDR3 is TGTGCCAGCAGTCCTCCACCGGCGGTCGTCGGGACTGACTATGGCTACACCTTC. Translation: CASSPPPAVVGTDYGYTF.

The CDR3 reads CASSEGRQYF. The CDR3 DNA reads TGTGCCAGCAGTGAGGGTCGGCAGTATTTT. The chain employs TRBV2 and TRBJ2-3, with D uncertain. CDR1 and CDR2 from the germline V gene are SNHLY and FYNNEI. CDR3 length: 10 amino acids. V lost 3 bases and J lost 11, with 6 bases in between. Full variable domain (remainder filled in from reference TRBV2 and TRBJ2-3): EPEVTQTPSHQVTQMGQEVILRCVPISNHLYFYWYRQILGQKVEFLVSFYNNEISEKSEIFDDQFSVERPDGSNFTLKIRSTKLEDSAMYFCASSEGRQYFGPGTRLTVL.

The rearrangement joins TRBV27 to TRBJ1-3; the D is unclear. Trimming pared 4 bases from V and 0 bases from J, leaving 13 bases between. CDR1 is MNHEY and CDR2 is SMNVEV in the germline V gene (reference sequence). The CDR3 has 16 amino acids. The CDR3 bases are TGTGCCAGCAGTTCCTTGGGTGCCGACTCTGGAAACACCATATATTTT. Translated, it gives CASSSLGADSGNTIYF.

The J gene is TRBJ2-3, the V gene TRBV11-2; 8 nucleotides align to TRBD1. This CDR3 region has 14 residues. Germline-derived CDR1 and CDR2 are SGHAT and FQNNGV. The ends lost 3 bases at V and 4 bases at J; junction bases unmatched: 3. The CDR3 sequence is CASSLGQDSDTQYF. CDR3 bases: TGTGCCAGCAGCTTGGGACAGGACTCAGATACGCAGTATTTT.

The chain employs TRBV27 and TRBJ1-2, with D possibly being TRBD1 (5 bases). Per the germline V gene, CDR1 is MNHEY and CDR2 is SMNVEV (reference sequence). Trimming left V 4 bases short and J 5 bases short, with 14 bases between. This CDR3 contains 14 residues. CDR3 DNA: TGTGCCAGCAGTTCGTCCCGGGACCTTTATGGCTACACCTTC. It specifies CASSSSRDLYGYTF.

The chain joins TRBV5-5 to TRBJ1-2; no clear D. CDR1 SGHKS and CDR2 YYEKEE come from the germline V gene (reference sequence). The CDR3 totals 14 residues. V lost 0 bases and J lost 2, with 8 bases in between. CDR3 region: CASSLGVANYGYTF. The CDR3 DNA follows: TGTGCCAGCAGCTTGGGGGTGGCAAACTATGGCTACACCTTC.